Listed below are T cell receptor beta chains from one sample, sequenced in a study of T cells in Graves' hyperthyroidism and ophthalmopathy. TCRdb re-called the multiplex PCR reads through MiXCR, storing one row per CDR3 protein. The sample gives around 390,000 distinct CDR3 sequences, approximately 14% of which show up once; roughly a fifth is in the top ten. The sample comprised blood. All receptors come from a woman aged 25 to 45 with Graves' ophthalmopathy. Both conserved end residues are part of each CDR3. A D gene is named only where the DNA matches it firmly. Part of the rows lack a size; the others show once, few, many or a class for expanded clones.

clone size: -
D gene: TRBD1
J gene: TRBJ1-6
V gene: TRBV6-2/TRBV6-3
CDR3 protein: CASKTGTGGYTPLHF
CDR3 DNA: TGTGCCAGCAAAACGGGGACAGGGGGCTATACACCCCTCCACTTT

clone size: many
D gene: -
J gene: TRBJ2-7
V gene: TRBV7-9
CDR3 protein: CASSPAANRYEQYF
CDR3 DNA: TGTGCCAGCAGCCCAGCGGCGAATCGGTACGAGCAGTACTTC

clone size: -
D gene: -
J gene: TRBJ2-1
V gene: TRBV11-2
CDR3 protein: CASSRGKNEQFF
CDR3 DNA: TGTGCCAGCAGCCGAGGAAAGAATGAGCAGTTCTTC

clone size: many
D gene: TRBD1
J gene: TRBJ1-6
V gene: TRBV3-1
CDR3 protein: CASSLGQGNSPLHF
CDR3 DNA: TGTGCCAGCAGCCTGGGACAGGGAAATTCACCCCTCCACTTT

clone size: -
D gene: TRBD2
J gene: TRBJ2-5
V gene: TRBV6-1
CDR3 protein: CASDRGGGTYQETQYF
CDR3 DNA: TGTGCCAGCGACCGGGGGGGGGGTACCTACCAAGAGACCCAGTACTTC

clone size: few
D gene: TRBD2
J gene: TRBJ2-3
V gene: TRBV7-3
CDR3 protein: CASSHLRGGQRGTDTQYF
CDR3 DNA: TGTGCCAGCAGCCACCTCCGGGGGGGGCAGCGGGGCACAGATACGCAGTATTTT

clone size: -
D gene: -
J gene: TRBJ2-7
V gene: TRBV19
CDR3 protein: CASSLMGQTYEQYF
CDR3 DNA: TGTGCCAGTAGTCTCATGGGGCAGACCTACGAGCAGTACTTC

clone size: many
D gene: TRBD2
J gene: TRBJ2-7
V gene: TRBV7-8
CDR3 protein: CASRPRGARVYEQYF
CDR3 DNA: TGTGCCAGCAGGCCGCGGGGGGCGCGGGTCTACGAGCAGTACTTC

clone size: -
D gene: -
J gene: TRBJ2-3
V gene: TRBV7-2
CDR3 protein: CASSPGVALATDTQYF
CDR3 DNA: TGTGCCAGCAGCCCCGGGGTAGCACTTGCCACAGATACGCAGTATTTT

clone size: many
D gene: -
J gene: TRBJ1-5
V gene: TRBV12-3/TRBV12-4
CDR3 protein: CASSFQGLGPQHF
CDR3 DNA: TGTGCCAGCAGTTTTCAGGGATTAGGACCCCAGCATTTT

clone size: few
D gene: TRBD2
J gene: TRBJ2-7
V gene: TRBV5-4
CDR3 protein: CASSSSQRGGLEQYF
CDR3 DNA: TGTGCCAGCAGCTCATCTCAGCGGGGGGGCCTCGAGCAGTACTTC

clone size: -
D gene: TRBD2
J gene: TRBJ2-3
V gene: TRBV13
CDR3 protein: CASSSGTITDTQYF
CDR3 DNA: TGTGCCAGCAGCTCTGGGACTATCACAGATACGCAGTATTTT

clone size: many
D gene: -
J gene: TRBJ1-6
V gene: TRBV12-3/TRBV12-4
CDR3 protein: CASSKSTGYNSPLHF
CDR3 DNA: TGTGCCAGCAGTAAATCGACAGGTTATAATTCACCCCTCCACTTT

clone size: many
D gene: -
J gene: TRBJ1-2
V gene: TRBV11-2
CDR3 protein: CASTPDMTSWYTF
CDR3 DNA: TGTGCCAGCACCCCGGACATGACGAGCTGGTACACCTTC

clone size: many
D gene: -
J gene: TRBJ2-7
V gene: TRBV12-3/TRBV12-4
CDR3 protein: CASGGVTSYEQYF
CDR3 DNA: TGTGCCAGCGGAGGGGTCACCTCCTACGAGCAGTACTTC

clone size: many
D gene: -
J gene: TRBJ2-5
V gene: TRBV7-6
CDR3 protein: CASSLVLDGGGHVETQYF
CDR3 DNA: TGTGCCAGCAGCTTAGTATTGGATGGGGGCGGCCATGTAGAGACCCAGTACTTC

clone size: many
D gene: -
J gene: TRBJ1-1
V gene: TRBV6-2/TRBV6-3
CDR3 protein: CASSYGDLVDTEAFF
CDR3 DNA: TGTGCCAGCAGTTACGGCGATTTGGTGGACACTGAAGCTTTCTTT

clone size: many
D gene: TRBD2
J gene: TRBJ2-1
V gene: TRBV7-8
CDR3 protein: CASSYQHLAGGINEQFF
CDR3 DNA: TGTGCCAGCAGCTACCAGCATCTAGCGGGGGGCATCAATGAGCAGTTCTTC

clone size: few
D gene: TRBD2
J gene: TRBJ2-1
V gene: TRBV7-9
CDR3 protein: CASSRAGGRGGVSDEQFF
CDR3 DNA: TGTGCCAGCAGCCGCGCTGGGGGGCGGGGGGGCGTTAGCGATGAGCAGTTCTTC

clone size: -
D gene: -
J gene: TRBJ1-1
V gene: TRBV3-1
CDR3 protein: CASSPQVTNTGAFF
CDR3 DNA: TGTGCCAGCAGCCCCCAAGTGACGAACACTGGAGCTTTCTTT

clone size: many
D gene: TRBD2
J gene: TRBJ2-7
V gene: TRBV28
CDR3 protein: CASSVSGGYYEQYF
CDR3 DNA: TGTGCCAGCAGCGTTTCGGGAGGCTACTACGAGCAGTACTTC

clone size: many
D gene: -
J gene: TRBJ2-3
V gene: TRBV30
CDR3 protein: CAWTAGLPTDTQYF
CDR3 DNA: TGTGCCTGGACCGCCGGTCTGCCCACAGATACGCAGTATTTT

clone size: many
D gene: TRBD1
J gene: TRBJ1-5
V gene: TRBV28
CDR3 protein: CASRGGTGSNQPQHF
CDR3 DNA: TGTGCCAGCAGGGGGGGGACAGGATCAAATCAGCCCCAGCATTTT

clone size: -
D gene: TRBD2
J gene: TRBJ2-3
V gene: TRBV20-1
CDR3 protein: CSASLAGGGTSLGTDTQYF
CDR3 DNA: TGCAGTGCTAGTCTAGCGGGTGGGGGCACATCTCTGGGCACAGATACGCAGTATTTT

clone size: many
D gene: -
J gene: TRBJ2-1
V gene: TRBV5-1
CDR3 protein: CAEKVRGFHNEQFF
CDR3 DNA: TGCGCCGAAAAAGTTCGGGGGTTCCACAATGAGCAGTTCTTC

clone size: many
D gene: -
J gene: TRBJ2-2
V gene: TRBV3-1
CDR3 protein: CASLGTTGELFF
CDR3 DNA: TGTGCCAGCCTTGGGACCACCGGGGAGCTGTTTTTT

clone size: many
D gene: TRBD2
J gene: TRBJ2-2
V gene: TRBV7-2
CDR3 protein: CASSLRVLAGEIGELFF
CDR3 DNA: TGTGCCAGCAGCTTAAGGGTACTAGCGGGGGAGATCGGGGAGCTGTTTTTT

clone size: few
D gene: -
J gene: TRBJ1-6
V gene: TRBV10-2
CDR3 protein: CASSRTVENNSPLHF
CDR3 DNA: TGCGCCAGCAGTCGGACAGTTGAGAACAATTCACCCCTCCACTTT

clone size: many
D gene: -
J gene: TRBJ2-7
V gene: TRBV11-2
CDR3 protein: CASSLYTVGGSYEQYF
CDR3 DNA: TGTGCCAGCAGCTTATATACGGTGGGGGGCTCCTACGAGCAGTACTTC

clone size: many
D gene: -
J gene: TRBJ2-2
V gene: TRBV2
CDR3 protein: CASSDLVYGELFF
CDR3 DNA: TGTGCCAGCAGTGATCTAGTGTACGGGGAGCTGTTTTTT

clone size: -
D gene: -
J gene: TRBJ2-3
V gene: TRBV24-1
CDR3 protein: CATRKNPGPYTDTQYF
CDR3 DNA: TGTGCCACCAGAAAAAACCCCGGTCCATACACAGATACGCAGTATTTT

clone size: -
D gene: TRBD1
J gene: TRBJ1-5
V gene: TRBV5-5
CDR3 protein: CASSSSGTGVFNQPQHF
CDR3 DNA: TGTGCCAGCAGCTCCTCCGGGACAGGGGTTTTCAATCAGCCCCAGCATTTT

clone size: many
D gene: -
J gene: TRBJ2-7
V gene: TRBV7-8
CDR3 protein: CASSLGWGRTYEQYF
CDR3 DNA: TGTGCCAGCAGCTTAGGTTGGGGCAGAACCTACGAGCAGTACTTC

clone size: many
D gene: -
J gene: TRBJ2-5
V gene: TRBV28
CDR3 protein: CATCGAAKETQYF
CDR3 DNA: TGTGCCACCTGTGGGGCAGCAAAAGAGACCCAGTACTTC

clone size: many
D gene: -
J gene: TRBJ2-7
V gene: TRBV24-1
CDR3 protein: CATSDRTGKGPYEQYF
CDR3 DNA: TGTGCCACCAGTGATCGAACAGGGAAGGGACCCTACGAGCAGTACTTC

clone size: many
D gene: -
J gene: TRBJ1-5
V gene: TRBV12-3/TRBV12-4
CDR3 protein: CASSAGNSNQPQHF
CDR3 DNA: TGTGCCAGCAGTGCTGGGAATAGCAATCAGCCCCAGCATTTT

clone size: -
D gene: -
J gene: TRBJ1-4
V gene: TRBV27
CDR3 protein: CASSLFPLEKLFF
CDR3 DNA: TGTGCCAGCAGTTTATTCCCGCTTGAAAAACTGTTTTTT

clone size: few
D gene: -
J gene: TRBJ2-2
V gene: TRBV10-2
CDR3 protein: CASSELTLDGELFF
CDR3 DNA: TGCGCCAGCAGTGAGCTGACACTAGACGGGGAGCTGTTTTTT

clone size: many
D gene: -
J gene: TRBJ2-2
V gene: TRBV30
CDR3 protein: CAWSPQVAELGGELFF
CDR3 DNA: TGTGCCTGGAGTCCCCAGGTTGCCGAACTCGGCGGGGAGCTGTTTTTT

clone size: few
D gene: TRBD2
J gene: TRBJ2-5
V gene: TRBV30
CDR3 protein: CAWSGGGQRETQYF
CDR3 DNA: TGTGCCTGGAGCGGGGGGGGCCAGAGGGAGACCCAGTACTTC

clone size: many
D gene: -
J gene: TRBJ1-6
V gene: TRBV19
CDR3 protein: CASSIGETGVGSPLHF
CDR3 DNA: TGTGCCAGTAGTATCGGTGAGACAGGAGTAGGTTCACCCCTCCACTTT

clone size: many
D gene: -
J gene: TRBJ1-5
V gene: TRBV20-1
CDR3 protein: CSASYGRNQPQHF
CDR3 DNA: TGCAGTGCTAGCTACGGAAGGAATCAGCCCCAGCATTTT

clone size: few
D gene: -
J gene: TRBJ2-3
V gene: TRBV24-1
CDR3 protein: CATSDPPSDTQYF
CDR3 DNA: TGTGCCACCAGTGATCCTCCTTCCGATACGCAGTATTTT

clone size: -
D gene: TRBD1
J gene: TRBJ2-7
V gene: TRBV9
CDR3 protein: CASSATTGAQTYEQYF
CDR3 DNA: TGTGCCAGCAGCGCCACTACAGGGGCCCAGACCTACGAGCAGTACTTC

clone size: many
D gene: TRBD1
J gene: TRBJ2-5
V gene: TRBV18
CDR3 protein: CASSPLQGASETQYF
CDR3 DNA: TGTGCCAGCTCACCCTTACAGGGGGCATCAGAGACCCAGTACTTC

clone size: many
D gene: TRBD2
J gene: TRBJ2-1
V gene: TRBV10-3
CDR3 protein: CAISESTSVPYNEQFF
CDR3 DNA: TGTGCCATCAGTGAGTCGACTAGCGTCCCCTACAATGAGCAGTTCTTC

clone size: many
D gene: TRBD1
J gene: TRBJ1-6
V gene: TRBV12-3/TRBV12-4
CDR3 protein: CASTHTGGNSPLHF
CDR3 DNA: TGTGCCAGCACACATACAGGGGGCAATTCACCCCTCCACTTT

clone size: many
D gene: TRBD1
J gene: TRBJ1-2
V gene: TRBV7-2
CDR3 protein: CASSLVGGQGGYGYTF
CDR3 DNA: TGTGCCAGCAGCTTAGTTGGGGGACAGGGGGGCTATGGCTACACCTTC

clone size: many
D gene: TRBD2
J gene: TRBJ2-3
V gene: TRBV29-1
CDR3 protein: CSVDDGGGRDTQYF
CDR3 DNA: TGCAGCGTTGACGACGGGGGGGGCCGGGATACGCAGTATTTT

clone size: many
D gene: TRBD2
J gene: TRBJ2-3
V gene: TRBV30
CDR3 protein: CAWERGPTDTQYF
CDR3 DNA: TGTGCCTGGGAGCGGGGGCCCACAGATACGCAGTATTTT

clone size: few
D gene: -
J gene: TRBJ1-2
V gene: TRBV7-9
CDR3 protein: CASSKNYGYTF
CDR3 DNA: TGTGCCAGCTCCAAGAACTATGGCTACACCTTC

clone size: many
D gene: TRBD1
J gene: TRBJ2-7
V gene: TRBV6-1
CDR3 protein: CASEHRDRGYEQYF
CDR3 DNA: TGTGCCAGCGAACATAGGGACAGGGGCTACGAGCAGTACTTC

clone size: many
D gene: -
J gene: TRBJ2-5
V gene: TRBV18
CDR3 protein: CASSPSSKEETQYF
CDR3 DNA: TGTGCCAGCTCACCATCTTCCAAAGAAGAGACCCAGTACTTC

clone size: few
D gene: -
J gene: TRBJ2-7
V gene: TRBV27
CDR3 protein: CASSFAETYEQYF
CDR3 DNA: TGTGCCAGCAGTTTCGCAGAGACCTACGAGCAGTACTTC

clone size: few
D gene: -
J gene: TRBJ1-2
V gene: TRBV15
CDR3 protein: CATSREGAGGYTF
CDR3 DNA: TGTGCCACCAGCAGAGAGGGGGCTGGCGGCTACACCTTC

clone size: many
D gene: TRBD1
J gene: TRBJ2-7
V gene: TRBV5-5
CDR3 protein: CASSPTGDSSYEQYF
CDR3 DNA: TGTGCCAGCAGCCCGACAGGGGACTCCTCCTACGAGCAGTACTTC

clone size: many
D gene: -
J gene: TRBJ2-5
V gene: TRBV2
CDR3 protein: CASSEINPETQYF
CDR3 DNA: TGTGCCAGCAGTGAGATCAATCCGGAGACCCAGTACTTC

clone size: -
D gene: -
J gene: TRBJ1-6
V gene: TRBV7-9
CDR3 protein: CASSLGTPGESSPLHF
CDR3 DNA: TGTGCCAGCAGCTTAGGGACCCCGGGGGAGAGTTCACCCCTCCACTTT

clone size: -
D gene: TRBD2
J gene: TRBJ2-7
V gene: TRBV6-1
CDR3 protein: CASSEGLAVSYEQYF
CDR3 DNA: TGTGCCAGCAGTGAGGGACTAGCGGTCTCCTACGAGCAGTACTTC

clone size: many
D gene: TRBD2
J gene: TRBJ2-2
V gene: TRBV7-9
CDR3 protein: CASRRGVTTGELFF
CDR3 DNA: TGTGCCAGCAGACGGGGGGTCACCACCGGGGAGCTGTTTTTT